Listed below are T cell receptor beta chains from one sample, sequenced in a study of blood T cell repertoires in COVID-19. The repertoire was sequenced with immunoSEQ multiplex PCR; TCRdb's copy has only in-frame clones and lacks some. This repertoire shows about 310,000 clones, roughly 86% found once; its top ten account for roughly a tenth. Sequenced sample: PBMCs or T cells enriched from blood (not recorded which). All receptors come from a young woman who had recovered from COVID-19. Both conserved end residues are part of each CDR3. Fields, in order: clone size, J gene, V gene, D gene, CDR3 DNA, CDR3 protein. D genes are given only for firm matches. The size entry is marked missing in some rows and otherwise reads once, few, many or a size class.

.	TRBJ2-5	TRBV7-2	TRBD2	TGTGCCAGCAGCGGTAGCGGGAGGTCGGGGGGGGAGACCCAGTACTTC	CASSGSGRSGGETQYF
.	TRBJ2-2	TRBV19	.	TGTGCCAGTAGTATCATAAGGTCGGGGGTCATCACCGGGGAGCTGTTTTTT	CASSIIRSGVITGELFF
.	TRBJ1-2	TRBV11-2	TRBD1	TGTGCCAGCAGCCCGGACAGGGACTATGGCTACACCTTC	CASSPDRDYGYTF
.	TRBJ2-6	TRBV28	TRBD1	TGTGCCAGCGCCCTAACAGGGGCTGGGGCCAACGTCCTGACTTTC	CASALTGAGANVLTF
.	TRBJ1-2	TRBV6-2/TRBV6-3	.	TGTGCCAGCAGTTACTGGCAGGGGTCCCGTGGCTACACCTTC	CASSYWQGSRGYTF
few	TRBJ1-1	TRBV19	.	TGTGCCAGTAGTATAGATAGGGCAGGGGATGGGGGCACTGAAGCTTTCTTT	CASSIDRAGDGGTEAFF
.	TRBJ1-2	TRBV5-6	TRBD1	TGTGCCAGCACCCGGACAGGGAGGGTCTATGGCTACACCTTC	CASTRTGRVYGYTF
.	TRBJ1-5	TRBV10-3	TRBD1	TGTGCCATCAGCCCGACAGGGGATCAGCCCCAGCATTTT	CAISPTGDQPQHF
.	TRBJ1-2	TRBV5-1	TRBD1	TGCGCCAGCAGCCTTGGGACAGCGATACGAAACTATGGCTACACCTTC	CASSLGTAIRNYGYTF
.	TRBJ1-5	TRBV6-2/TRBV6-3	.	TGTGCCAGCAGTACAGCCCATAGCAATCAGCCCCAGCATTTT	CASSTAHSNQPQHF
.	TRBJ2-1	TRBV27	TRBD2	TGTGCCAGCAGTTGGGGCGGGAGCTCCTACAATGAGCAGTTCTTC	CASSWGGSSYNEQFF
.	TRBJ2-2	TRBV18	TRBD2	TGTGCCAGCTCACCAAAGGGACTAGCGGGAGTCACCGGGGAGCTGTTTTTT	CASSPKGLAGVTGELFF
.	TRBJ2-1	TRBV6-5	.	TGTGCCAGCAATCTAGATCACCCAAACAATGAGCAGTTCTTC	CASNLDHPNNEQFF
.	TRBJ1-1	TRBV2	.	TGTGCCAGCAGCGCGACCCGGGACAATTGTGAAGCTTTCTTT	CASSATRDNCEAFF
.	TRBJ2-2	TRBV29-1	TRBD2	TGCAGCGTTGTTCCAGCGGGAGTTTTCGGGGAGCTGTTTTTT	CSVVPAGVFGELFF
.	TRBJ1-2	TRBV11-2	TRBD1	TGTGCCAGCAGCCCAATATCCCCAGGGGGAGGTGGCTACACCTTC	CASSPISPGGGGYTF
.	TRBJ2-1	TRBV11-2	.	TGTGCCAGCAGCTTAATGACTAGCTACAATGAGCAGTTCTTC	CASSLMTSYNEQFF
.	TRBJ1-1	TRBV30	TRBD1	TGTGCCTGGAGTGCTACAGGGGGCACTGAAGCTTTCTTT	CAWSATGGTEAFF
.	TRBJ2-7	TRBV19	TRBD1	TGTGCCAGTAGCCCTCCACTGGGACAGGACCCTTACGAGCAGTACTTC	CASSPPLGQDPYEQYF
.	TRBJ1-5	TRBV6-1	.	TGTGCCAGCAGTGAAGTTTGGGCCCAGCCCCAGCATTTT	CASSEVWAQPQHF
.	TRBJ2-3	TRBV18	TRBD2	TGTGCCAGCTCACAAGTGAGCGGGAGTCTCACAGATACGCAGTATTTT	CASSQVSGSLTDTQYF
.	TRBJ2-7	TRBV9	TRBD1	TGTGCCAGCAGCCCAGGGACAGGGCTCTCCTACGAGCAGTACTTC	CASSPGTGLSYEQYF
.	TRBJ1-4	TRBV7-9	.	TGTGCCAGCAGCCCCAGAGGGGGAACTAATGAAAAACTGTTTTTT	CASSPRGGTNEKLFF
.	TRBJ2-4	TRBV6-5	.	TGTGCCAGCAGCGGTGACTACCCCAAAAACATTCAGTACTTC	CASSGDYPKNIQYF
.	TRBJ2-5	TRBV7-2	TRBD2	TGTGCCAGCAGCCCAGCCCCTAGCGGGAGGAGTAGGAAGACCCAGTACTTC	CASSPAPSGRSRKTQYF
.	TRBJ2-7	TRBV18	.	TGTGCCAGCTCACCCAGTTCCTACGAGCAGTACTTC	CASSPSSYEQYF
.	TRBJ2-7	TRBV5-1	TRBD2	TGCGCCAGCAGCCGGGGGGACTATCAATACGAGCAGTACTTC	CASSRGDYQYEQYF
once	TRBJ2-7	TRBV2	TRBD2	TGTGCCAGCAGGAGGACTAGCCCTTCCTACGAGCAGTACTTC	CASRRTSPSYEQYF
.	TRBJ1-3	TRBV7-3	.	TGTGCCAGCAGCTCTAGCTCTGGAAACACCATATATTTT	CASSSSSGNTIYF
.	TRBJ1-6	TRBV7-6	.	TGTGCCAGCAGCTTAGCTACCCAGGGCAGGTCACCCCTCCACTTT	CASSLATQGRSPLHF
.	TRBJ2-7	TRBV6-5	TRBD2	TGTGCCAGCAGCCGCCTAGCGGGGGTCGACGAGCAGTACTTC	CASSRLAGVDEQYF
.	TRBJ2-2	TRBV6-2/TRBV6-3	.	TGTGCCAGCAGTTACCGAATTACTAGCAGCACCGGGGAGCTGTTTTTT	CASSYRITSSTGELFF
once	TRBJ2-3	TRBV5-1	TRBD2	TGCGCCAGCAGCTTGGGGGCTAGCGGGGTGAGCACAGATACGCAGTATTTT	CASSLGASGVSTDTQYF
.	TRBJ2-1	TRBV28	TRBD1	TGTGCCAGCAGTTTCTCGAAGGGGCATAGGGACAGGGTTCTCCTCTCCTACAATGAGCAGTTCTTC	CASSFSKGHRDRVLLSYNEQFF
.	TRBJ2-7	TRBV2	TRBD2	TGTGCCAGCACCGGGACTAGCGGACCCTACGAGCAGTACTTC	CASTGTSGPYEQYF
.	TRBJ1-1	TRBV6-5	TRBD1	TGTGCCAGCAGTATAACAGGGGGCGTCACTGAAGCTTTCTTT	CASSITGGVTEAFF